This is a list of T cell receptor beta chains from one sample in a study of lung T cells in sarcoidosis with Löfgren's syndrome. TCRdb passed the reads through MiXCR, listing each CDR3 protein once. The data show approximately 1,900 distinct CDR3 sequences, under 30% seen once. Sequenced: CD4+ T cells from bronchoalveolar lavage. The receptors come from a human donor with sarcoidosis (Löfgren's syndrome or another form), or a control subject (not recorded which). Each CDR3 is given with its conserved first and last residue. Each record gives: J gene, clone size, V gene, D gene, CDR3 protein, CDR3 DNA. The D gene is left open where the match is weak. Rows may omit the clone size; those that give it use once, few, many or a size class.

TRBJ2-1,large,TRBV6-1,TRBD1,CASSFQTGTESLEQFF,TGTGCCAGCAGTTTTCAAACCGGGACAGAGTCATTGGAGCAGTTCTTC
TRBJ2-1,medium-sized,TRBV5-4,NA,CASSLEGREQFF,TGTGCCAGCAGCTTGGAGGGCCGAGAGCAGTTCTTC
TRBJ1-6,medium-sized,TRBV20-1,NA,CSATLTGRGGSPLHF,TGCAGTGCTACCCTGACAGGCCGGGGAGGTTCACCCCTCCACTTT
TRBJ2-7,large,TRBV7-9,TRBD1,CASSHAGTGAYEQYF,TGTGCCAGCAGCCACGCCGGGACAGGGGCCTACGAGCAGTACTTC
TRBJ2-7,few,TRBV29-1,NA,CSVRRGTYEQYF,TGCAGCGTTCGTCGCGGGACCTACGAGCAGTACTTC
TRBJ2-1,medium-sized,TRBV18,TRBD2,CASSPWGGRTDNEQFF,TGTGCCAGCTCACCATGGGGCGGGAGGACGGACAATGAGCAGTTCTTC
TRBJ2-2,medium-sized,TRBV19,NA,CASSISGANTGELFF,TGTGCCAGTAGTATATCGGGAGCGAACACCGGGGAGCTGTTTTTT
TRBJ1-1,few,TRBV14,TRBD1,CASSRTGGTEAFF,TGTGCCAGCAGCCGGACAGGGGGCACTGAAGCTTTCTTT
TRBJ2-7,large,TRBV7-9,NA,CASRPPDSFYEQYF,TGTGCCAGCAGACCCCCGGACAGTTTCTACGAGCAGTACTTC
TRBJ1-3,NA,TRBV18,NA,CASHSSGDTIYF,TGTGCCAGTCACAGCTCTGGAGACACCATATACTTT
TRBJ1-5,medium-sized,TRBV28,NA,CASTVGGGQPQHF,TGTGCCAGCACCGTGGGAGGGGGTCAGCCCCAGCATTTT
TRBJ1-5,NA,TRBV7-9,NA,CASREPTVSNQPQHF,TGTGCCAGCAGAGAACCGACAGTTAGCAATCAGCCCCAGCATTTT
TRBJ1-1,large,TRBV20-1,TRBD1,CSAQDRVTEAFF,TGCAGTGCTCAAGACAGGGTCACTGAAGCTTTCTTT
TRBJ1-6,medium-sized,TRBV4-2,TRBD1,CASSQGDRNSKPLHF,TGTGCCAGCAGCCAAGGGGACAGAAATTCAAAACCCCTCCACTTT
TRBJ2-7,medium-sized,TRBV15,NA,CATTASRESRYEQYF,TGTGCCACCACCGCTTCCCGGGAGAGTCGGTACGAGCAGTACTTC
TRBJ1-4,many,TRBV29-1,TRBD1,CSAEGAAPHLGTNEKLFF,TGCAGCGCTGAGGGGGCTGCCCCCCATCTTGGGACTAATGAAAAACTGTTTTTT
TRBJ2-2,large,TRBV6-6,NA,CASSYAEGKELFF,TGTGCCAGCAGTTACGCTGAGGGAAAGGAGCTGTTTTTT
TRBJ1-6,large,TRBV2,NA,CASSEMGQSHF,TGTGCCAGCAGTGAAATGGGACAAAGCCACTTT
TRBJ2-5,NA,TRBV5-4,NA,CASSGWEGGAQYF,TGTGCCAGCAGTGGGTGGGAAGGGGGGGCCCAGTACTTC
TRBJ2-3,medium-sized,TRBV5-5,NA,CASSSQPGSGTDTQYF,TGTGCCAGCAGCTCCCAACCTGGTAGCGGCACAGATACGCAGTATTTT
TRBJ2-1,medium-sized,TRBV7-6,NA,CASSIYAGDNEQFF,TGTGCCAGCAGCATTTACGCAGGGGACAATGAGCAGTTCTTC
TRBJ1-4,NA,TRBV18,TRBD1,CASSPPGQGIGSEKLFF,TGTGCCAGCTCACCACCGGGACAGGGGATCGGTAGTGAAAAACTGTTTTTT
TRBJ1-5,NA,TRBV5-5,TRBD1,CASSRDRDQPQHF,TGTGCCAGCAGCAGGGACAGAGATCAGCCCCAGCATTTT
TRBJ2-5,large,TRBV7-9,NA,CASSLGLLSAQETQYF,TGTGCCAGCAGCTTAGGGTTGCTATCGGCCCAAGAGACCCAGTACTTC
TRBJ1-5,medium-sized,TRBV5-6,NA,CASSLATIGSNQPQHF,TGTGCCAGCAGCTTGGCCACAATCGGGAGCAATCAGCCCCAGCATTTT
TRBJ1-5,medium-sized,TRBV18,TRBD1,CASSPDRANQPQHF,TGTGCCAGCTCGCCGGACAGGGCCAATCAGCCCCAGCATTTT
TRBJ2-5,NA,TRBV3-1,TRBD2,CASSITGGETQYF,TGTGCCAGCAGCATCACCGGGGGGGAGACCCAGTACTTC
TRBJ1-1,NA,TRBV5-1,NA,CASSLRGDTEAFF,TGCGCCAGCAGCTTGCGGGGGGATACTGAAGCTTTCTTT
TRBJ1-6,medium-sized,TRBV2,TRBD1,CASGEGTGQSPLHF,TGTGCCAGCGGGGAGGGGACAGGGCAGTCACCCCTCCACTTT
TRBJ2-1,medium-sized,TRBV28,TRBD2,CASSFTSGGLNNEQFF,TGTGCCAGCAGTTTTACTAGCGGGGGCCTTAACAATGAGCAGTTCTTC
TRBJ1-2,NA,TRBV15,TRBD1,CAAGRDSGTGNGHTF,TGTGCCGCCGGCAGAGATTCAGGGACAGGGAATGGCCACACCTTC
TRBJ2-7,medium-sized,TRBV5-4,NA,CASRSAGTAIYEQYF,TGTGCCAGCAGATCTGCGGGGACAGCGATTTACGAGCAGTACTTC
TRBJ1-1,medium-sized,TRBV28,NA,CASSFGTMNTEAFF,TGTGCCAGCAGTTTCGGGACGATGAACACTGAAGCTTTCTTT
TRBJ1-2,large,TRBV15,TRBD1,CATSRDSGTGNGYTF,TGTGCCACCAGCAGAGATTCAGGGACAGGGAATGGCTACACCTTC
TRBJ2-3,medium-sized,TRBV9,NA,CASSVQAVSTDTQYF,TGTGCCAGCAGCGTCCAGGCCGTGTCCACAGATACGCAGTATTTT
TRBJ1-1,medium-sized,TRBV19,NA,CASSTSGPEAFF,TGTGCCAGTAGTACCTCTGGCCCTGAAGCTTTCTTT
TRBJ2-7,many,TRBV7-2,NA,CASSSPSALRAYEQYF,TGTGCCAGCAGTTCCCCGTCAGCTCTTAGGGCCTACGAGCAGTACTTC
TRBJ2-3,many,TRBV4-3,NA,CASSQDRGGSTDTQYF,TGCGCCAGCAGCCAAGATCGGGGCGGGAGCACAGATACGCAGTATTTT
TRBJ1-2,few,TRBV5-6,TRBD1,CASSSTGTGSGYTF,TGTGCCAGCAGCTCAACCGGGACAGGAAGCGGCTACACCTTC
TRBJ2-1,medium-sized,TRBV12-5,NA,CASGSPVSTGTLPNEQFF,TGTGCTAGTGGTTCCCCCGTAAGCACCGGGACCCTCCCAAACGAGCAGTTCTTC
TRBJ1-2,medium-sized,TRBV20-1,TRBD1,CSASPGTGVDGYTF,TGCAGTGCTAGCCCCGGGACAGGGGTTGATGGCTACACCTTC
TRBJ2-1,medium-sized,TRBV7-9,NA,CASSSVLSNEQFF,TGTGCCAGCAGCTCCGTGCTTTCCAATGAGCAGTTCTTC
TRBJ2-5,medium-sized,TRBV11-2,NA,CASSSGTQETQYF,TGTGCCAGCAGCTCCGGGACCCAAGAGACCCAGTACTTC
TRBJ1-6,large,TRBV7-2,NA,CASSPGRNNSPLHF,TGTGCCAGCAGCCCGGGACGGAATAATTCACCCCTCCACTTT
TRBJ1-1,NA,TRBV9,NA,CASSNEGNTEAFF,TGTGCCAGCAGCAACGAAGGGAACACTGAAGCTTTCTTT
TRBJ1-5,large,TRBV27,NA,CASSLHPRSNQPQHF,TGTGCCAGCAGTTTGCATCCCAGGAGCAATCAGCCCCAGCATTTT
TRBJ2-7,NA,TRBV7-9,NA,CASSLARVSYEQYF,TGTGCCAGCAGCTTAGCGCGGGTCTCCTACGAGCAGTACTTC
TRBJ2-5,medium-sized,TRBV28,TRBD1,CASRLDRARETQYF,TGTGCCAGCAGACTAGACAGGGCAAGGGAGACCCAGTACTTC
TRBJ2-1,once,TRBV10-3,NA,CAISESRACNEQFF,TGTGCCATCAGTGAGTCGCGGGCCTGCAATGAGCAGTTCTTC
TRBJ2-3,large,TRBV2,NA,CARVSGSDTQYF,TGTGCCAGGGTTTCAGGATCGGATACGCAGTATTTT
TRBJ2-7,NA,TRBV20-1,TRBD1,CSTNDRGYGQYF,TGCAGTACAAACGACAGGGGCTACGGGCAGTACTTC
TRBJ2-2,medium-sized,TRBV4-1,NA,CASPGELFF,TGCGCCAGCCCCGGGGAGCTGTTTTTT
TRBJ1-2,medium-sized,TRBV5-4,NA,CASSLDKAGYTF,TGTGCCAGCAGCTTGGACAAGGCCGGCTACACCTTC
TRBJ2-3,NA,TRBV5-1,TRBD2,CASSQSLAGGRLSTDTQYF,TGCGCCAGCAGCCAATCTCTAGCGGGAGGCCGACTTAGCACAGATACGCAGTATTTT
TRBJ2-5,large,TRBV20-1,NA,CSARDQRIQETQYF,TGCAGTGCTAGAGATCAGAGGATTCAAGAGACCCAGTACTTC
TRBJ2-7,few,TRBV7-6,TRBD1,CASGLETGLEQYF,TGTGCCAGCGGCTTAGAGACAGGGCTCGAGCAGTACTTC
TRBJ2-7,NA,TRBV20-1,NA,CDASLSTYEQYF,TGCGATGCCAGTCTGAGTACCTACGAGCAGTACTTC